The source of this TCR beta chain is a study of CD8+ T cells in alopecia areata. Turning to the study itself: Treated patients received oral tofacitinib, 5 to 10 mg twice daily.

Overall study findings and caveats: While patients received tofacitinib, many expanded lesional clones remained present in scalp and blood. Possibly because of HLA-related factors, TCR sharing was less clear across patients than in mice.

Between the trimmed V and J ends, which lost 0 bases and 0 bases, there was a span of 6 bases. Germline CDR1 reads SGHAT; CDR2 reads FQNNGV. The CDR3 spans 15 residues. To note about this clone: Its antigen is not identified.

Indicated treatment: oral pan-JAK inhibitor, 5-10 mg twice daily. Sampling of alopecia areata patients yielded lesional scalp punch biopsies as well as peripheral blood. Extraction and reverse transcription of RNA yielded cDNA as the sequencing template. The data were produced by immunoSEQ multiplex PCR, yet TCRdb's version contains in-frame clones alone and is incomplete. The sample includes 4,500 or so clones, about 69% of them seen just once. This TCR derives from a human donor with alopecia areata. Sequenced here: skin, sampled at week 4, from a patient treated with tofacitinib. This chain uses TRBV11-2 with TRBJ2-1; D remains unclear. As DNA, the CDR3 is TGTGCCAGCAGCTTAGACATTTTCTCCTACAATGAGCAGTTCTTC. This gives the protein CASSLDIFSYNEQFF.